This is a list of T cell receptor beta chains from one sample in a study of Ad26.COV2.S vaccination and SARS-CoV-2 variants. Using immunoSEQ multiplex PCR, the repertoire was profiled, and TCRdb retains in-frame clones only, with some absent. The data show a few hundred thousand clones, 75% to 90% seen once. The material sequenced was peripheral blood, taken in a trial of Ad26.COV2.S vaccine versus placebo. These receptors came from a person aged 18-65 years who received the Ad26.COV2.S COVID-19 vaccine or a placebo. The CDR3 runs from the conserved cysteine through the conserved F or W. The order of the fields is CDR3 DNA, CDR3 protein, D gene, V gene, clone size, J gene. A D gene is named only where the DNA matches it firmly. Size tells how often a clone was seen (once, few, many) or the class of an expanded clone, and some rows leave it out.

CDR3nt: TGCAGCGTTGTCACTAGCGGTTACAATGAGCAGTTCTTC
CDR3aa: CSVVTSGYNEQFF
d_gene: TRBD2
v_gene: TRBV29-1
abundance: NA
j_gene: TRBJ2-1

CDR3nt: TGTGCCAGCAGCCCCTCCGGGACAGGGGTATACGAGCAGTACTTC
CDR3aa: CASSPSGTGVYEQYF
d_gene: TRBD1
v_gene: TRBV9
abundance: NA
j_gene: TRBJ2-7

CDR3nt: TGTGCCAGCAGACCCTCGACAGGGTCGGGTTCACCCCTCCACTTT
CDR3aa: CASRPSTGSGSPLHF
d_gene: TRBD1
v_gene: TRBV28
abundance: NA
j_gene: TRBJ1-6

CDR3nt: TGTGCCAGCAGCTGGACTAGGATTAATGAGCAGTTCTTC
CDR3aa: CASSWTRINEQFF
d_gene: TRBD2
v_gene: TRBV6-5
abundance: NA
j_gene: TRBJ2-1

CDR3nt: TGCGCCAGCAGGAAGGGGGGTGGGGGAGACTATGGCTACACCTTC
CDR3aa: CASRKGGGGDYGYTF
d_gene: NA
v_gene: TRBV10-2
abundance: NA
j_gene: TRBJ1-2

CDR3nt: TGTGCCAGCAGCGCCGGGAGACTTTACAATGAGCAGTTCTTC
CDR3aa: CASSAGRLYNEQFF
d_gene: NA
v_gene: TRBV27
abundance: NA
j_gene: TRBJ2-1

CDR3nt: TGTGCCAGCAGCGCCACCGGGACAGGGGGCAGGTACGAGCAGTACTTC
CDR3aa: CASSATGTGGRYEQYF
d_gene: TRBD1
v_gene: TRBV7-2
abundance: NA
j_gene: TRBJ2-7

CDR3nt: TGCGCCAGCAGCCGTGGGACTAGCGGGAGTTCGGGCGGGGAGCTGTTTTTT
CDR3aa: CASSRGTSGSSGGELFF
d_gene: TRBD2
v_gene: TRBV4-1
abundance: NA
j_gene: TRBJ2-2

CDR3nt: TGTGCCTGCTCGGTCGCTAGCACAGATACGCAGTATTTT
CDR3aa: CACSVASTDTQYF
d_gene: NA
v_gene: TRBV30
abundance: NA
j_gene: TRBJ2-3

CDR3nt: TGTGCCAGCAGTTCCCGGGACGACTACACTGAAGCTTTCTTT
CDR3aa: CASSSRDDYTEAFF
d_gene: NA
v_gene: TRBV11-3
abundance: NA
j_gene: TRBJ1-1

CDR3nt: TGTGCCAGCAGCTCCGGACAGCTGCCTGGAAACACCATATATTTT
CDR3aa: CASSSGQLPGNTIYF
d_gene: NA
v_gene: TRBV11-3
abundance: NA
j_gene: TRBJ1-3

CDR3nt: TGTGCCAGCAGCTCCGGACAGGGGGCCCACCGGGAGACCCAGTACTTC
CDR3aa: CASSSGQGAHRETQYF
d_gene: TRBD1
v_gene: TRBV11-2
abundance: NA
j_gene: TRBJ2-5

CDR3nt: TGTGCTAGTGGGAGGAGTGTAGATACGCAGTATTTT
CDR3aa: CASGRSVDTQYF
d_gene: NA
v_gene: TRBV12-5
abundance: NA
j_gene: TRBJ2-3

CDR3nt: TGCGCCAGCAGCCAAGAAGGGGGCAGGGCCACCCTCTACAATGAGCAGTTCTTC
CDR3aa: CASSQEGGRATLYNEQFF
d_gene: TRBD1
v_gene: TRBV4-1
abundance: NA
j_gene: TRBJ2-1

CDR3nt: TGCAGCGCTCTCCTAGGGTCATCCTACGAGCAGTACTTC
CDR3aa: CSALLGSSYEQYF
d_gene: NA
v_gene: TRBV29-1
abundance: NA
j_gene: TRBJ2-7

CDR3nt: TGTGCCAGCAGCTCCCAGGGGGGAGGCGAGCAGTTCTTC
CDR3aa: CASSSQGGGEQFF
d_gene: NA
v_gene: TRBV7-3
abundance: NA
j_gene: TRBJ2-1

CDR3nt: TGTGCCAGCAGTTTAGGGGGACCCCCTAGGGATGAGCAGTTCTTC
CDR3aa: CASSLGGPPRDEQFF
d_gene: NA
v_gene: TRBV28
abundance: once
j_gene: TRBJ2-1

CDR3nt: TGTGCCAGCAGAGAGTCAGTTTACTATGGCTACACCTTC
CDR3aa: CASRESVYYGYTF
d_gene: NA
v_gene: TRBV6-5
abundance: NA
j_gene: TRBJ1-2

CDR3nt: TGTGCCAGTTCGGAGGGGATCGGCGGGGAGCTGTTTTTT
CDR3aa: CASSEGIGGELFF
d_gene: NA
v_gene: TRBV28
abundance: NA
j_gene: TRBJ2-2

CDR3nt: TGTGCCAGTAGTATAGTAGCGGTAAAGCGGGACTATGGCTACACCTTC
CDR3aa: CASSIVAVKRDYGYTF
d_gene: NA
v_gene: TRBV19
abundance: NA
j_gene: TRBJ1-2

CDR3nt: TGTGCCAGCACCGAAGGGGGCCCTAACTATGGCTACACCTTC
CDR3aa: CASTEGGPNYGYTF
d_gene: TRBD1
v_gene: TRBV28
abundance: NA
j_gene: TRBJ1-2

CDR3nt: TGTGCCAGCAGCCCGGGACTAGCGGGAGAATTCTCCTACAATGAGCAGTTCTTC
CDR3aa: CASSPGLAGEFSYNEQFF
d_gene: TRBD2
v_gene: TRBV5-4
abundance: NA
j_gene: TRBJ2-1

CDR3nt: TGTGCCAGCAGCTTGGAGACAGGGACTGGAAACACCATATATTTT
CDR3aa: CASSLETGTGNTIYF
d_gene: TRBD1
v_gene: TRBV5-6
abundance: NA
j_gene: TRBJ1-3

CDR3nt: TGTGCCAGCAGACCCGGGACTCAACATTCACCCCTCCACTTT
CDR3aa: CASRPGTQHSPLHF
d_gene: NA
v_gene: TRBV28
abundance: NA
j_gene: TRBJ1-6

CDR3nt: TGTGCCTGGAGTACACACTACGAGCAGTACTTC
CDR3aa: CAWSTHYEQYF
d_gene: NA
v_gene: TRBV30
abundance: NA
j_gene: TRBJ2-7

CDR3nt: TGTGCCAGTAGGACTAGCGGCACAGATACGCAGTATTTT
CDR3aa: CASRTSGTDTQYF
d_gene: TRBD2
v_gene: TRBV19
abundance: NA
j_gene: TRBJ2-3

CDR3nt: TGTGCCACCAGCCACATACAGGGGGGAGGGGAGACCCAGTACTTC
CDR3aa: CATSHIQGGGETQYF
d_gene: NA
v_gene: TRBV24-1
abundance: NA
j_gene: TRBJ2-5

CDR3nt: TGTGCCAGCAGCTTACAGGGGGGCAATCAGCCCCAGCATTTT
CDR3aa: CASSLQGGNQPQHF
d_gene: TRBD1
v_gene: TRBV7-9
abundance: once
j_gene: TRBJ1-5

CDR3nt: TGTGCCAGCAGCTTGTCTTTGGGACTAGCGGCCCATGAGCAGTTCTTC
CDR3aa: CASSLSLGLAAHEQFF
d_gene: TRBD2
v_gene: TRBV7-3
abundance: NA
j_gene: TRBJ2-1

CDR3nt: TGTGCCAGCAGCCTCCTCTTAGATACGCAGTATTTT
CDR3aa: CASSLLLDTQYF
d_gene: NA
v_gene: TRBV7-9
abundance: NA
j_gene: TRBJ2-3

CDR3nt: TGTGCCAGTACCCCGGTTGGAGGGGGCCAATATGGCTACACCTTC
CDR3aa: CASTPVGGGQYGYTF
d_gene: TRBD1
v_gene: TRBV19
abundance: NA
j_gene: TRBJ1-2

CDR3nt: TGTGCCAGCAGCCCCCGTTTTGGAAGCTATGGCTACACCTTC
CDR3aa: CASSPRFGSYGYTF
d_gene: NA
v_gene: TRBV7-2
abundance: once
j_gene: TRBJ1-2

CDR3nt: TGTGCCAGCTGGACACCCTCGGATGGAAACACCATATATTTT
CDR3aa: CASWTPSDGNTIYF
d_gene: NA
v_gene: TRBV5-6
abundance: NA
j_gene: TRBJ1-3

CDR3nt: TGCGCCAGCAGCCAAGAAAGTTATTGGACTAGCGGGACCTACAATGAGCAGTTCTTC
CDR3aa: CASSQESYWTSGTYNEQFF
d_gene: TRBD2
v_gene: TRBV4-3
abundance: NA
j_gene: TRBJ2-1

CDR3nt: TGTGCCAGCAGTTCAGGACAGGAGCGTAATGAAAAACTGTTTTTT
CDR3aa: CASSSGQERNEKLFF
d_gene: TRBD1
v_gene: TRBV2
abundance: NA
j_gene: TRBJ1-4

CDR3nt: TGTGCCGCTCAGCCCGATCAAGGTCGGGGGCATGAGCAGTTCTTC
CDR3aa: CAAQPDQGRGHEQFF
d_gene: NA
v_gene: TRBV10-3
abundance: NA
j_gene: TRBJ2-1

CDR3nt: TGCGCCAGCAGCGGAGGAGTTGGCTACACCTTC
CDR3aa: CASSGGVGYTF
d_gene: NA
v_gene: TRBV5-1
abundance: NA
j_gene: TRBJ1-2

CDR3nt: TGCGCCAGCAGCCAAGACCTGGGTATGGGTACCAAAAACATTCAGTACTTC
CDR3aa: CASSQDLGMGTKNIQYF
d_gene: NA
v_gene: TRBV4-3
abundance: NA
j_gene: TRBJ2-4

CDR3nt: TGTGCCAGCTCTACAGGGGGCTTCACTGAAGCTTTCTTT
CDR3aa: CASSTGGFTEAFF
d_gene: TRBD1
v_gene: TRBV18
abundance: NA
j_gene: TRBJ1-1

CDR3nt: TGTGCCAGCAGCTTAGGGAACAGGGGCCTTGGCTACACCTTC
CDR3aa: CASSLGNRGLGYTF
d_gene: TRBD1
v_gene: TRBV7-2
abundance: NA
j_gene: TRBJ1-2

CDR3nt: TGTGCCAGCAGCCAAGATCTCTCGGGGGGAACCTACAATGAGCAGTTCTTC
CDR3aa: CASSQDLSGGTYNEQFF
d_gene: TRBD2
v_gene: TRBV4-2
abundance: NA
j_gene: TRBJ2-1

CDR3nt: TGTGCCAGCAGCTCGGGGGTCCGGGGAAACATTCAGTACTTC
CDR3aa: CASSSGVRGNIQYF
d_gene: NA
v_gene: TRBV7-9
abundance: NA
j_gene: TRBJ2-4

CDR3nt: TGTGCCAGCAGCCGTGCGGGCTACAACAATGAGCAGTTCTTC
CDR3aa: CASSRAGYNNEQFF
d_gene: NA
v_gene: TRBV11-3
abundance: once
j_gene: TRBJ2-1

CDR3nt: TGTGCCAGCAGCGCCCGATCCGGCTTTGGGGAAGAGACCCAGTACTTC
CDR3aa: CASSARSGFGEETQYF
d_gene: NA
v_gene: TRBV9
abundance: once
j_gene: TRBJ2-5

CDR3nt: TGTGCCAGCAGCTCTCAAAGCGGGAGGGTTAATGAGCAGTTCTTC
CDR3aa: CASSSQSGRVNEQFF
d_gene: TRBD2
v_gene: TRBV7-9
abundance: NA
j_gene: TRBJ2-1

CDR3nt: TGTGCCAGCAGCAGAGAACTAGCGGGAGGACCCGGGGAGCTGTTTTTT
CDR3aa: CASSRELAGGPGELFF
d_gene: TRBD2
v_gene: TRBV5-4
abundance: NA
j_gene: TRBJ2-2

CDR3nt: TGTGCCAGTAGTATCCGGGACGGGAACTACGAGCAGTACTTC
CDR3aa: CASSIRDGNYEQYF
d_gene: NA
v_gene: TRBV19
abundance: NA
j_gene: TRBJ2-7

CDR3nt: TGTGCCAGTAGTATGAGGAACACTGAAGCTTTCTTT
CDR3aa: CASSMRNTEAFF
d_gene: NA
v_gene: TRBV19
abundance: NA
j_gene: TRBJ1-1

CDR3nt: TGTGCCTGGATTCTCGGGACAGGGGGCGGGCGGGCTGAAGCTTTCTTT
CDR3aa: CAWILGTGGGRAEAFF
d_gene: TRBD1
v_gene: TRBV30
abundance: NA
j_gene: TRBJ1-1

CDR3nt: TGTGCCAGCAGTCTTTACTCTGGAAACACCATATATTTT
CDR3aa: CASSLYSGNTIYF
d_gene: NA
v_gene: TRBV28
abundance: NA
j_gene: TRBJ1-3

CDR3nt: TGTGCCAGCAGCCCCCGACAGGGGCCGAACACAGATACGCAGTATTTT
CDR3aa: CASSPRQGPNTDTQYF
d_gene: TRBD1
v_gene: TRBV7-6
abundance: NA
j_gene: TRBJ2-3

CDR3nt: TGTGCCAGCAGCCAGCCAGCGGGAGTATCCTACAATGAGCAGTTCTTC
CDR3aa: CASSQPAGVSYNEQFF
d_gene: TRBD2
v_gene: TRBV9
abundance: NA
j_gene: TRBJ2-1

CDR3nt: TGCGCCAGCAGCTCAGGGGGCGAAAACACCATATATTTT
CDR3aa: CASSSGGENTIYF
d_gene: TRBD1
v_gene: TRBV5-1
abundance: NA
j_gene: TRBJ1-3